This section outlines one T cell receptor beta chain sequence together with its context. Its antigen is as yet unknown. The sample belongs to a study of T cells in Graves' hyperthyroidism and ophthalmopathy. Study results and limitations: Ophthalmopathy got predicted by the model a median approximately six months before its onset.

V was clipped by 7 bases and J by 5 bases; unmatched bases: 9. The germline V gene encodes CDR1 MDHEN and CDR2 SYDVKM. CDR3 length: 14 amino acids. TCR beta CDR3 regions were amplified from RNA. Researchers ran a first-round RT-PCR on the TCR CDR3 using the HTBI primer set. TCRdb analysed the multiplex PCR reads with MiXCR anew, one entry per CDR3 protein. The profile shows 490,000 or so distinct CDR3 sequences, approximately 23% of them singletons. The source material was blood. The chain combines TRBV28 with TRBJ1-1, with 8 nucleotides matching TRBD1. This sequence originates from a woman between 65 and 79 years old with Graves' ophthalmopathy. Here the CDR3 reads CASTLGQGYTEAFF. The CDR3 region has the DNA TGTGCCAGCACCTTAGGACAGGGATATACTGAAGCTTTCTTT.